The following is a TCR beta chain sequence with its context. Method: immunoSEQ multiplex PCR; TCRdb's copy keeps in-frame clones and lacks some. The sample lists 90,000 to 140,000 clones, 83% occurring once. This sample stems from a study of control samples from healthy donors and cancer patients. This CDR3 has 14 residues. Trimming removed 2 bases from V and 0 bases from J, with 6 bases in between. The germline V gene encodes CDR1 SGDLS and CDR2 YYNGEE. This TCR was sampled from a woman between 45 and 65 years old in good health. The rearrangement uses TRBV9 and TRBJ1-3; a possible D gene is TRBD1 (5 bases). Source material: blood. CDR3 loop: CASSVQGSGNTIYF. The CDR3 DNA sequence: TGTGCCAGCAGCGTCCAGGGCTCTGGAAACACCATATATTTT.